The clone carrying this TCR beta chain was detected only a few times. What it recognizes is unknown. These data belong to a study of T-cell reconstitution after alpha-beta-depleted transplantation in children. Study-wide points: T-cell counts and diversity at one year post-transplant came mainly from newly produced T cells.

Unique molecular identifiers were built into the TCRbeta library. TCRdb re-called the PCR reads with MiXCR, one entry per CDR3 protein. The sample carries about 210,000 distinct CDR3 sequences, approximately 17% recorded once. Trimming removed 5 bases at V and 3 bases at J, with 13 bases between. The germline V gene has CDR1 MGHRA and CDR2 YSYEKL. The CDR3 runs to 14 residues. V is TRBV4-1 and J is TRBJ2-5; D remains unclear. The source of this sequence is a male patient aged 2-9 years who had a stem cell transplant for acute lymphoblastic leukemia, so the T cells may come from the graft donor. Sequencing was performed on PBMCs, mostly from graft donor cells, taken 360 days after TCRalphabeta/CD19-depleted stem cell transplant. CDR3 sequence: CASSGPVSEETQYF. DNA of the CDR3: TGCGCCAGCAGCGGTCCAGTGAGTGAAGAGACCCAGTACTTC.